The rows below give T cell receptor beta chains drawn from one sample of a study of OX40 agonist ivuxolimab in advanced cancers. Libraries were prepared by immunoSEQ multiplex PCR; TCRdb keeps only in-frame clonotypes and omits some of them. The table lists some 78,000 clones, more than 70% of them singletons. The sample consisted of CD4+ or CD8+ T cells sorted from blood, taken in a trial of the OX40 agonist ivuxolimab. The receptors derive from an adult with an advanced solid tumor such as melanoma, head and neck, liver or kidney cancer. Both conserved end residues are part of each CDR3. A D gene is named only where the DNA matches it firmly. Clone size is not always given. Where it is, it says once, few, many or a class for expanded clones.

>TRBV7-9|.|TRBJ1-1|few
TGTGCCAGCAGCTTGGCGGGTCGTAACACTGAAGCTTTCTTT
CASSLAGRNTEAFF
>TRBV5-4|TRBD1|TRBJ1-2|.
TGTGCCAGCAGCTTGACACAGGGGAACTATGGCTACACCTTC
CASSLTQGNYGYTF
>TRBV10-3|.|TRBJ2-1|few
TGTGCCATCAGTGCATCAAGGGGCTTAGACAATGAGCAGTTCTTC
CAISASRGLDNEQFF
>TRBV9|.|TRBJ1-2|.
TGTGCCAGCAGCCCGGGGGGGAGGGTGTATGGCTACACCTTC
CASSPGGRVYGYTF
>TRBV5-1|.|TRBJ2-1|.
TGCGCCAGCAGCTTGGAGGGGAATTCCTACAATGAGCAGTTCTTC
CASSLEGNSYNEQFF
>TRBV10-1|TRBD1|TRBJ2-1|.
TGCGCCAGCAGCAAGGGCGGACAGGTCCCGTACAATGAGCAGTTCTTC
CASSKGGQVPYNEQFF
>TRBV11-1|.|TRBJ2-7|.
TGTGCCAGCAGCTTATCAGATCTCTACGAGCAGTACTTC
CASSLSDLYEQYF
>TRBV19|.|TRBJ2-1|.
TGTGCCAGTAGTAGGGGGCCTTGGGATGAGCAGTTCTTC
CASSRGPWDEQFF
>TRBV10-2|.|TRBJ1-5|.
TGCGCCAGCAGTGAGTCGCAGGGATATTTCAGCAATCAGCCCCAGCATTTT
CASSESQGYFSNQPQHF
>TRBV27|.|TRBJ2-1|.
TGTGCCAGCAGTTTTGGGAGGGGGGGATACAATGAGCAGTTCTTC
CASSFGRGGYNEQFF
>TRBV6-5|TRBD2|TRBJ2-1|few
TGTGCCAGCAGTAGCGGGGGGGCCATCCCCTCGCAGTTCTTC
CASSSGGAIPSQFF
>TRBV10-3|.|TRBJ1-5|.
TGTGCCATCAGTGACCCGAGGGAGGGACTTCGGAGCAATCAGCCCCAGCATTTT
CAISDPREGLRSNQPQHF
>TRBV20-1|.|TRBJ2-1|.
TGCAGTGCTAGAGATGGGGGTGAGCAGTTCTTC
CSARDGGEQFF
>TRBV5-1|.|TRBJ1-1|.
TGCGCCAGCAGCTTGGGAACATCACCGAACACTGAAGCTTTCTTT
CASSLGTSPNTEAFF
>TRBV7-3|.|TRBJ1-3|.
TGTGCCAGCAGCTCGACCGCGGCTGGAAACACCATATATTTT
CASSSTAAGNTIYF
>TRBV6-5|.|TRBJ1-6|few
TGTGCCAGCAGTTACTCTTTAAATTCACCCCTCCACTTT
CASSYSLNSPLHF
>TRBV29-1|.|TRBJ2-5|.
TGCAGCGCCGAAGTAAGGGTAGGAGAGACCCAGTACTTC
CSAEVRVGETQYF
>TRBV20-1|.|TRBJ1-2|once
TGCAGTGCTAGAGTAGGGGATGGCTACACCTTC
CSARVGDGYTF
>TRBV5-1|TRBD2|TRBJ2-5|.
TGCGCCAGCAGCTTGGGAGGGACTAGCGAAGAGACCCAGTACTTC
CASSLGGTSEETQYF
>TRBV7-2|.|TRBJ2-1|once
TGTGCCAGCAGCTTAGAGAGGATCGGTGAGCAGTTCTTC
CASSLERIGEQFF
>TRBV7-9|.|TRBJ1-5|.
TGTGCCAGCAGCTTAGCGGGGGGCTATAGCAATCAGCCCCAGCATTTT
CASSLAGGYSNQPQHF
>TRBV5-1|.|TRBJ2-3|once
TGCGCCAGCCGCCGAACCGGTCGGCAGGGCCCAGATACGCAGTATTTT
CASRRTGRQGPDTQYF
>TRBV9|.|TRBJ2-3|.
TGTGCCAGCGGCCGGTGGGGGGCTGATACGCAGTATTTT
CASGRWGADTQYF
>TRBV29-1|.|TRBJ2-5|.
TGCAGCGTTGAAGGTCAAAGCCGAGAGACCCAGTACTTC
CSVEGQSRETQYF
>TRBV21-1|.|TRBJ1-6|.
TGTGCCAGCACTTCTAAGACCGGACGGAGTCGATCACCCCTCCACTTT
CASTSKTGRSRSPLHF
>TRBV7-9|.|TRBJ2-7|few
TGTGCCAGCAGCCCAGGCGGCTCAGGGGCCTACGAGCAGTACTTC
CASSPGGSGAYEQYF
>TRBV21-1|.|TRBJ1-5|.
TGTGCCAGCAGCAAAGGACAGGGTGGCAATCAGCCCCAGCATTTT
CASSKGQGGNQPQHF
>TRBV5-1|TRBD1|TRBJ2-5|.
TGCGCCAGCAGCTCCCAGGGGGCGGCGCAAGAGACCCAGTACTTC
CASSSQGAAQETQYF
>TRBV5-1|.|TRBJ2-3|.
TGCGCCAGCAGCCCTGGGTCCGCCGATACGCAGTATTTT
CASSPGSADTQYF
>TRBV18|.|TRBJ1-2|.
TGTGCCAGCTCACCAGAACTAGCTACCGGCTACACCTTC
CASSPELATGYTF
>TRBV5-1|.|TRBJ2-7|.
TGCGCCAGCAGCTACGAGGACGGACGCTCCTACGAGCAGTACTTC
CASSYEDGRSYEQYF
>TRBV6-1|TRBD1|TRBJ2-7|.
TGTGCCAGCATTTTACAGGGGGCCTACGAGCAGTACTTC
CASILQGAYEQYF
>TRBV2|.|TRBJ1-4|.
TGTGCCACGACAGTAGCGGCTAATGAAAAACTGTTTTTT
CATTVAANEKLFF
>TRBV6-7|.|TRBJ2-7|.
TGTGCCAGCAGTACGAGACAGAACTTCGGCGAGCAGTACTTC
CASSTRQNFGEQYF
>TRBV7-9|.|TRBJ2-7|.
TGTGCCAGCAGCTTAGCAGTATTAAGGGATGAGCAGTACTTC
CASSLAVLRDEQYF
>TRBV11-2|.|TRBJ1-3|.
TGTGCCAGCAGCCGTATGGGGGGGCCTTTTGGAAACACCATATATTTT
CASSRMGGPFGNTIYF